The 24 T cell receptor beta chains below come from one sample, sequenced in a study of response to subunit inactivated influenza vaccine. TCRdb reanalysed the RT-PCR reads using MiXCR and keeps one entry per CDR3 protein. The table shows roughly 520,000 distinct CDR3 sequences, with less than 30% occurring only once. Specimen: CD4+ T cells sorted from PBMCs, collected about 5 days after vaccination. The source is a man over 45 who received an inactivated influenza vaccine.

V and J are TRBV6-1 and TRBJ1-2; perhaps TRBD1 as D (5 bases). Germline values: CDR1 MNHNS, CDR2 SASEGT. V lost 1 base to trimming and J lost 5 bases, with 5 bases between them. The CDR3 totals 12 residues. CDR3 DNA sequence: TGTGCCAGCAGTGAAGAGGGGTATGGCTACACCTTC. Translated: CASSEEGYGYTF.

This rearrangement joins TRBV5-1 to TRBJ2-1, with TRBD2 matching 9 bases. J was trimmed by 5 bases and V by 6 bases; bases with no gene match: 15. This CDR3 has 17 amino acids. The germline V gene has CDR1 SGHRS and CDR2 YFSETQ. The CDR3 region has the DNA TGCGCCAGCACGGCAGGGTGGAGAGTAGCGGGAGACAATGAGCAGTTCTTC. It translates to CASTAGWRVAGDNEQFF.

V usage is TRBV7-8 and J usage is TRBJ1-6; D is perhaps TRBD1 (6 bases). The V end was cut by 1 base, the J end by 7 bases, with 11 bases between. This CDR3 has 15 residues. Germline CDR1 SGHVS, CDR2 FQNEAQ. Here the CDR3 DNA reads TGTGCCAGCAGCTTAGGGACAGCAAGGAATTCACCCCTCCACTTT. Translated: CASSLGTARNSPLHF.

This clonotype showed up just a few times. CDR3 sequence reads: CASSLVGEYQETQYF. The CDR3 DNA reads as TGCGCCAGCAGCTTGGTGGGGGAGTACCAAGAGACCCAGTACTTC. The J gene is TRBJ2-5, the V gene TRBV5-1; D may correspond to TRBD1 or TRBD2 (5 bases each). The germline CDR1 and CDR2 sequences are SGHRS and YFSETQ. The CDR3 runs 15 residues. The V and J ends lost 0 bases and 0 bases respectively, with 9 bases between them. Full variable domain (missing parts from reference TRBV5-1 and TRBJ2-5): KAGVTQTPRYLIKTRGQQVTLSCSPISGHRSVSWYQQTPGQGLQFLFEYFSETQRNKGNFPGRFSGRQFSNSRSEMNVSTLELGDSALYLCASSLVGEYQETQYFGPGTRLLVL.

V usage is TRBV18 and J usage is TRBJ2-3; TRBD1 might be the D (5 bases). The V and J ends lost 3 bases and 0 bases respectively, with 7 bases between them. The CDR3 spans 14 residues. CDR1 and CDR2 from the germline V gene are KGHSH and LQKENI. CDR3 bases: TGTGCCAGCTCACCGACAGAAAGCACAGATACGCAGTATTTT. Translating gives CASSPTESTDTQYF. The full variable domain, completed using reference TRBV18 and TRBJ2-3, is NAGVMQNPRHLVRRRGQEARLRCSPMKGHSHVYWYRQLPEEGLKFMVYLQKENIIDESGMPKERFSAEFPKEGPSILRIQQVVRGDSAAYFCASSPTESTDTQYFGPGTRLTVL.

This chain's CDR3 is CASSKPRGGNQPQHF. CDR3 coding DNA: TGTGCCAGCAGCAAACCCAGGGGAGGCAATCAGCCCCAGCATTTT. The V call is TRBV21-1, the J call TRBJ1-5; TRBD1 is the table's D call, not checked against the DNA. TRBV21-1 is flagged as a pseudogene. The CDR3 runs 15 residues.

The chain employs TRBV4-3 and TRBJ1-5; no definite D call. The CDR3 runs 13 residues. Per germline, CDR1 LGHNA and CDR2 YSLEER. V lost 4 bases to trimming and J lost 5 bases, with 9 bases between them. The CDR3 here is CASSPFLDQPQHF. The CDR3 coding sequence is TGCGCCAGCAGCCCCTTTCTCGATCAGCCCCAGCATTTT.

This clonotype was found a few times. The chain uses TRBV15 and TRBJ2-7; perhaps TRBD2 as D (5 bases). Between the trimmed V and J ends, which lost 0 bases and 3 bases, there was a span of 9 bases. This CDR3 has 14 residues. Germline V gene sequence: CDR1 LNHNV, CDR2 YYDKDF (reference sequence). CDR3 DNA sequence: TGTGCCACCAGCAGAGAGGGCGGGTTCTACGAGCAGTACTTC. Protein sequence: CATSREGGFYEQYF.

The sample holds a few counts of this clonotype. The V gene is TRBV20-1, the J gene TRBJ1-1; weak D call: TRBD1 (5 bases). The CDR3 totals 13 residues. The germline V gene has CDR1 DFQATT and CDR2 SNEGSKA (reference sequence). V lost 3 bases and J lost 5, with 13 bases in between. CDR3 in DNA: TGCAGTGCTAGTTCTTTAGGGGATACTGAAGCTTTCTTT. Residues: CSASSLGDTEAFF.

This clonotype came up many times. In nucleotides, the CDR3 is TGCGCCAGCAGCCAACCAACCTACCTAGCGGGGGGCGTGAATGAGCAGTTCTTC. Encoded protein: CASSQPTYLAGGVNEQFF. V is TRBV4-1 and J is TRBJ2-1; 11 bases line up with TRBD2. Germline trimming cut 2 bases from V and 7 bases from J; bases unmatched to any gene: 13. The CDR3 spans 18 residues. Germline V gene sequence: CDR1 MGHRA, CDR2 YSYEKL.

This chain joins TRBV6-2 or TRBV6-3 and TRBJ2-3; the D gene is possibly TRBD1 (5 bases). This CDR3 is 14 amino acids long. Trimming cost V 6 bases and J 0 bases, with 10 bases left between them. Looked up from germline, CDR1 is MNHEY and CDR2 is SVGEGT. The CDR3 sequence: CASSWGLSTDTQYF. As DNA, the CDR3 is TGTGCCAGCAGCTGGGGCCTGAGCACAGATACGCAGTATTTT.

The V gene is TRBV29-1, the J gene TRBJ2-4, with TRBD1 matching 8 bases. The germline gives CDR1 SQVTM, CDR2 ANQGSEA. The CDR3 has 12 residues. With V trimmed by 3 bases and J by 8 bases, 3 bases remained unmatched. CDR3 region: CSVDRGQDIQYF. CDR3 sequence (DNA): TGCAGCGTTGACAGGGGGCAGGACATTCAGTACTTC.

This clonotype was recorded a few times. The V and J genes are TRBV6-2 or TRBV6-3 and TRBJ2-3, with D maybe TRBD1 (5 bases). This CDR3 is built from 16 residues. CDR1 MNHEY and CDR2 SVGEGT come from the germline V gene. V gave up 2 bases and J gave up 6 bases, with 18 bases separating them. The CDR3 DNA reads TGTGCCAGCAGTTACGGCGTCGGCAGGGCCAAGGATACGCAGTATTTT. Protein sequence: CASSYGVGRAKDTQYF.

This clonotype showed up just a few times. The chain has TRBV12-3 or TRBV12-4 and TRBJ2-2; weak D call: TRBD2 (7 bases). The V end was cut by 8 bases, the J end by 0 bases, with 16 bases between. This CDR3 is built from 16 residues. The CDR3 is CASAGGGPANTGELFF. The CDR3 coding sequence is TGTGCCAGCGCCGGCGGGGGCCCCGCGAACACCGGGGAGCTGTTTTTT.

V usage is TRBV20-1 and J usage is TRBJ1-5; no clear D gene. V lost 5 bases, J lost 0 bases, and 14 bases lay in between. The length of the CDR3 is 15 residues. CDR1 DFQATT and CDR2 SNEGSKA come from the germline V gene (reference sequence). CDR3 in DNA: TGCAGTGCTGGTACCGGGTCGTTTAGCAATCAGCCCCAGCATTTT. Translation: CSAGTGSFSNQPQHF.

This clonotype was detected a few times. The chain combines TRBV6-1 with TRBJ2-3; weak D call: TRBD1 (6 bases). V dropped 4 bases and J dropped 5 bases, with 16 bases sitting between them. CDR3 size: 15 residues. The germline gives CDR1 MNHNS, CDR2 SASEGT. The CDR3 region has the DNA TGTGCCAGCAGTGCTAGACAGGCCCTGGGAGATACGCAGTATTTT. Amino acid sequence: CASSARQALGDTQYF.

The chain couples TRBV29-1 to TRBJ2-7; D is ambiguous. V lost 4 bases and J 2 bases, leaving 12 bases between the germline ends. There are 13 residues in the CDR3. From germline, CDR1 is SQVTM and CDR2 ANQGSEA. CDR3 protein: CSVVGRFTYEQYF. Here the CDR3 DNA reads TGCAGCGTTGTTGGCAGGTTCACCTACGAGCAGTACTTC.

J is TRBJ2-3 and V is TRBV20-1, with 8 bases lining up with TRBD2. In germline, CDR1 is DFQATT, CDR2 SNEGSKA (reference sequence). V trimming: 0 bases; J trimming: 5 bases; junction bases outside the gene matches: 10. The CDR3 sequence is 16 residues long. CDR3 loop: CSARDYGTRIGDTQYF. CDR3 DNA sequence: TGCAGTGCTAGAGATTATGGGACTAGAATTGGAGATACGCAGTATTTT.

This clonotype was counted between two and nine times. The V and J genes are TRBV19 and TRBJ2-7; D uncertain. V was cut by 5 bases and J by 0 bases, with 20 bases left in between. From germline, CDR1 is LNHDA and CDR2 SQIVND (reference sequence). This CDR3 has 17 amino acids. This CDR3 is CASSRHSRQTSSYEQYF. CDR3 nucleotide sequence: TGTGCCAGTAGTCGCCATTCGAGACAAACAAGCTCCTACGAGCAGTACTTC.

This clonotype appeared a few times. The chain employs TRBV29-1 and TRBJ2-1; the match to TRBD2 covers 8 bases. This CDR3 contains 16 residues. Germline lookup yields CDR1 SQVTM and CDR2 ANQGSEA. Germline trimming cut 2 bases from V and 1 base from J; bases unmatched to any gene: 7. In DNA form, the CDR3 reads TGCAGCGTTGAAAGTGCGGGAGGCCCATCCTACAATGAGCAGTTCTTC. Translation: CSVESAGGPSYNEQFF.

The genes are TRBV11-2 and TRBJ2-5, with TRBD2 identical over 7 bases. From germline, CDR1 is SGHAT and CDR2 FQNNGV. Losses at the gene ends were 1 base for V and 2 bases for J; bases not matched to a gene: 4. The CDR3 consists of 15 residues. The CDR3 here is CASSLVFGGQETQYF. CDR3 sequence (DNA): TGTGCCAGCAGCTTAGTCTTCGGGGGGCAAGAGACCCAGTACTTC.

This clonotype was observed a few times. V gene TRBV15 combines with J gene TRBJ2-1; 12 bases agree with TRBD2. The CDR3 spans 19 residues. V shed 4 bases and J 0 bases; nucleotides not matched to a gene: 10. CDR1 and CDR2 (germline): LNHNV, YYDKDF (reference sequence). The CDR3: CATSKPSGGARSSYNEQFF. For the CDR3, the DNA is TGTGCCACCAGCAAACCTAGCGGGGGGGCCCGTAGCTCCTACAATGAGCAGTTCTTC.

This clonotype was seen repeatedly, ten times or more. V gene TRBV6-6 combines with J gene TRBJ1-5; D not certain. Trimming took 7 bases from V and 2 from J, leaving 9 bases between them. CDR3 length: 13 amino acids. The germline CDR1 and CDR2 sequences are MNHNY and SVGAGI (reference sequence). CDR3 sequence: CASNPWRNQPQHF. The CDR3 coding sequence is TGTGCCAGCAACCCCTGGCGCAATCAGCCCCAGCATTTT.

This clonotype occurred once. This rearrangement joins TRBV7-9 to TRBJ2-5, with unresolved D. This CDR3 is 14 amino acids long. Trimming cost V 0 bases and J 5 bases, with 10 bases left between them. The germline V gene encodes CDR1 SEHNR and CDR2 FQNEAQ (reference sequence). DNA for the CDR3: TGTGCCAGCAGCTTAGCGAGGTACGGCGAGACCCAGTACTTC. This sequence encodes CASSLARYGETQYF.